The T cell receptor beta chain described here comes from a study of T cells after yellow fever vaccination. CDR3 length equals 12 residues. CDR1 is MNHEY, CDR2 SVGAGI, per germline. This clonotype has ten or more counts. An end of the junction does not agree with germline; a read error may underlie this. Template switching by 5'RACE produced TCR cDNA, adding a universal primer site and UMIs. TCRdb used MiXCR to reprocess the 5' RACE reads, holding one entry per CDR3 protein. The sample lists about 340,000 distinct CDR3 sequences, over 8% occurring once. This specimen was PBMCs, taken on the day of the first yellow fever vaccination. The chain combines TRBV6-5 with TRBJ1-2; D gene uncertain. The source is a man aged 18 to 30 who received the YFV17D yellow fever vaccine. The CDR3 nucleotides read TGTGCCAGCAGTCCTGGGTCAGGAGGGCCGGCGTTC. Translated: CASSPGSGGPAF.